The clone carrying this T cell receptor beta chain was picked up a small number of times. Its antigen is still unknown. The CDR3 contains 15 residues. With 1 base clipped from V and 3 bases from J, the junction kept 5 bases outside the gene matches. CDR1 is SGHVS, CDR2 FQNEAQ, per germline. TCRdb independently ran MiXCR on the RACE reads; one entry per CDR3 protein. The sample gives fewer than 150,000 distinct CDR3 sequences, approximately 13% of which show up once; about 0.85% is in the top ten. The data stem from a study of human T cells and chemical hapten exposure. Study-wide context: Alopecia areata, totalis or universalis affected patients who were mostly female. Per-sample TCR yield variation was attributed mainly to small pooled library volume differences.

Time point in this sample: patch test 1, 2 weeks after DPC sensitization. Treatment reported: therapeutic diphenylcyclopropenone sensitization with weekly scalp DPC. From whole blood left unfractionated, total RNA was extracted. Study-level points and caveats: Expanded TCRs showed more large CDR3 clusters than pre-sensitization or healthy control sets.

Sequenced material: whole blood, taken in connection with sensitization to the hapten diphenylcyclopropenone (DPC). This chain uses TRBV7-8 with TRBJ2-7, with 8 bases fitting TRBD2. The clonotype comes from a man aged 18 to 30 with alopecia areata. Some clones in this sample may be carry-over from other donors' samples. The CDR3 region is CASSLGGLAYYEQYF. CDR3 in DNA: TGTGCCAGCAGCTTAGGCGGACTAGCCTACTACGAGCAGTACTTC.